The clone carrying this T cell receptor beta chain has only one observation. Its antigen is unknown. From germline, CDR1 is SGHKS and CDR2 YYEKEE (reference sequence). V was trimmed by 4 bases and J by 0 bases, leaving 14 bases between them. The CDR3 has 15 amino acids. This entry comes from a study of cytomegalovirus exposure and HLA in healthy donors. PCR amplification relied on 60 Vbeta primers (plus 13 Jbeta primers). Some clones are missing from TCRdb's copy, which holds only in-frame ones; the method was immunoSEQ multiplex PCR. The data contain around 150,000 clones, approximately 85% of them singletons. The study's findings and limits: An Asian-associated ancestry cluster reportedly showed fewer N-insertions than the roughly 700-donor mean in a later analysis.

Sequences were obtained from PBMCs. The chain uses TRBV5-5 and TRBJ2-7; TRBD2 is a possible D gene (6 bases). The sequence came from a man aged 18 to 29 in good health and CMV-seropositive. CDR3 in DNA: TGTGCCAGCAGCCCCGGGGACTGGAGCTCCTACGAGCAGTACTTC. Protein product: CASSPGDWSSYEQYF.